The next 8 T cell receptor beta chains were all read from a single sample in a study of lymphopenia after photon versus proton radiotherapy. The assay was immunoSEQ multiplex PCR, and TCRdb's table has in-frame clones only and misses some. The repertoire holds more than 11,000 clones, with 82% as singletons. Sequences were derived from peripheral blood, sampled from a patient treated with photon-based radiotherapy. These receptors were collected from a man aged 50-60 years with gastric cancer.

The chain has TRBV6-4 and TRBJ2-3, with 7 bases lining up with TRBD2. Germline assignment: CDR1 MRHNA and CDR2 SNTAGT. Trimming cost V 3 bases and J 4 bases; bases outside gene matches: 4. This CDR3 has 14 amino acids. The chain's CDR3 is CASSEKLASDTQYF. In DNA form, the CDR3 reads TGTGCCAGCAGTGAAAAACTAGCGTCAGATACGCAGTATTTT.

This sequence joins TRBV9 and TRBJ2-3, with 12 bases fitting TRBD2. The V segment lost 4 bases and the J segment 3 bases; nucleotides outside the gene matches: 12. The germline CDR1 and CDR2 sequences are SGDLS and YYNGEE. There are 18 residues in the CDR3. CDR3 sequence (DNA): TGTGCCAGCAGCCCCCGAGGCCTAGCGGGGGGGCCAACAGATACGCAGTATTTT. It encodes CASSPRGLAGGPTDTQYF.

The genes are TRBV5-1 and TRBJ1-3; 9 bases match TRBD1. In germline, CDR1 is SGHRS, CDR2 YFSETQ. The junction had 4 bases not matched to a gene; V was cut back by 4 bases and J by 2 bases. The length of the CDR3 is 15 residues. DNA of the CDR3: TGCGCCAGCAGCGTGACAGGGGGAACTGGAAACACCATATATTTT. It translates to CASSVTGGTGNTIYF.

The V and J genes are TRBV9 and TRBJ2-3; D possibly corresponds to TRBD2 (8 bases). V was clipped by 4 bases and J by 4 bases, with 22 bases between them. Germline CDR1 and CDR2: SGDLS and YYNGEE. CDR3 length equals 17 residues. The CDR3 loop is CASSSTGDGGAADTQYF. The CDR3 DNA reads as TGTGCCAGCAGCTCCACAGGGGACGGGGGGGCCGCAGATACGCAGTATTTT.

This chain joins TRBV12-5 and TRBJ1-6; 8 nucleotides align to TRBD1. This CDR3 region has 18 residues. CDR1 is LGHNT and CDR2 is FRNRAP in the germline V gene. J gave up 7 bases and V 3 bases, and 14 bases lay outside the gene matches. CDR3 sequence (DNA): TGTGCTAGTGGTTTCAGGGGGCTCTTAAAATTGAACAATTCACCCCTCCACTTT. The encoded protein is CASGFRGLLKLNNSPLHF.

This clone was recorded only once. The J gene is TRBJ1-5, the V gene TRBV7-2; 10 bases match TRBD1. The CDR3 totals 16 residues. CDR1 and CDR2 from the germline V gene are SGHTA and FQGNSA. Trimming at V came to 5 bases and at J to 2 bases, leaving 6 bases not matched to a gene. The CDR3 spells CASSVRDRGGNQPQHF. The CDR3 DNA reads as TGTGCCAGCAGCGTCCGGGACAGGGGAGGCAATCAGCCCCAGCATTTT.

J is TRBJ2-7 and V is TRBV5-1; either TRBD1 or TRBD2 may fit D (5 bases each). Germline CDR1 reads SGHRS; CDR2 reads YFSETQ. The length of the CDR3 is 13 residues. Trimming took off 4 bases at V and 3 bases at J, with 11 bases between the two ends. CDR3 sequence: CASSLRDGYEQYF. CDR3 in DNA: TGCGCCAGCAGCCTCCGGGACGGCTACGAGCAGTACTTC.

The chain uses TRBV30 and TRBJ2-5, with TRBD1 identical over 8 bases. Losses at the gene ends were 0 bases for V and 4 bases for J; bases not matched to a gene: 7. CDR1 is GTSNPN and CDR2 is SVGIG in the germline V gene (reference sequence). The CDR3 extends over 15 amino acids. The CDR3: CAWSVLRDRRETQYF. The DNA for the CDR3 is TGTGCCTGGAGTGTACTGAGGGACAGGCGAGAGACCCAGTACTTC.